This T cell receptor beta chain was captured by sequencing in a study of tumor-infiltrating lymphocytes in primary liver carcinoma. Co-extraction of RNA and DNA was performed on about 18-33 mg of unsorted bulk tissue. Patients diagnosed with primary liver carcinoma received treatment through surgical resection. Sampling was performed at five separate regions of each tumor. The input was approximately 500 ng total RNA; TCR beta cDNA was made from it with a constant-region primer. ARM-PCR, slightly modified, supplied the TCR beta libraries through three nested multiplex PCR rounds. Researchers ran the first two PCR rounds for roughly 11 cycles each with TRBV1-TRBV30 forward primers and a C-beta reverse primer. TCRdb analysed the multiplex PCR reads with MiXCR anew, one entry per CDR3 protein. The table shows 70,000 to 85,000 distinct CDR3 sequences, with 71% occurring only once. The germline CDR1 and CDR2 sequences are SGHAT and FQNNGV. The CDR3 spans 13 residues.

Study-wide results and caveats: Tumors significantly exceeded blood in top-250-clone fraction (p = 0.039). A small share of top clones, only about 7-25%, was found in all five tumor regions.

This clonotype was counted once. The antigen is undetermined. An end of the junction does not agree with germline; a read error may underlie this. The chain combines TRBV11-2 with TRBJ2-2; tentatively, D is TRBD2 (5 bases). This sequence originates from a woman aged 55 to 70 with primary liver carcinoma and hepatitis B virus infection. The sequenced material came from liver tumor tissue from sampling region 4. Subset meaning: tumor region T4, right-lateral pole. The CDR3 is CDNSFDRTGELLF. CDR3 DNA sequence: TGTGACAACAGCTTTGATAGGACTGGGGAGCTGCTTTTT.